This section outlines one T cell receptor beta chain sequence together with its context. Its antigen remains unknown. The sample originates from a study of CD8 T cells in ankylosing spondylitis. CDR1 and CDR2 from the germline V gene are SGHTA and FQGTGA. The CDR3 has 14 amino acids. V dropped 2 bases and J dropped 5 bases, with 10 bases sitting between them. It was by quantitative 5'-RACE with molecular barcodes that TCR beta libraries were made. Each CDR3 protein is one row after TCRdb ran MiXCR on the 5' RACE reads. Found here are about 260,000 distinct CDR3 sequences, about 24% of them singletons; the top ten hold roughly 0.67%. Study-wide points: Some motif variants had been reported before (in reactive arthritis synovial fluid and blood). The study identified a TCR beta motif of several highly homologous variants that appeared characteristic of ankylosing spondylitis blood.

The V and J genes are TRBV7-3 and TRBJ2-1; D gene ambiguous. The origin of this receptor is a male donor with ankylosing spondylitis or in good health (not recorded which). The sample consisted of blood, either unsorted or a sorted T cell fraction (not recorded which). The CDR3 sequence: CASSLQGAHNEQFF. The DNA of the CDR3 is TGTGCCAGCAGCTTACAAGGTGCCCACAATGAGCAGTTCTTC. Full variable domain (rest looked up from reference TRBV7-3 and TRBJ2-1): GAGVSQTPSNKVTEKGKYVELRCDPISGHTALYWYRQSLGQGPEFLIYFQGTGAADDSGLPNDRFFAVRPEGSVSTLKIQRTERGDSAVYLCASSLQGAHNEQFFGPGTRLTVL.